This entry lists 21 T cell receptor beta chains sequenced from one sample in a study of blood T cell repertoires in COVID-19. Method: immunoSEQ multiplex PCR; TCRdb's copy keeps in-frame clones and lacks some. Of over 95,000 clones in the sample, more than 85% were seen once. The sample consisted of peripheral blood. These receptors all come from a human donor with acute or convalescent COVID-19. The donor label of this sample is uncertain.

The chain has TRBV21-1 and TRBJ2-1; the table calls TRBD2, which could not be checked here. TRBV21-1 is a listed pseudogene. This CDR3 has 15 residues. CDR3 sequence (DNA): TGTGCCAGCAGCAAGAAGGGGGGGCGCCAAGGTGAGCAGTTCTTC. Translated, it gives CASSKKGGRQGEQFF.

The rearrangement uses TRBV20-1 and TRBJ2-1, with 10 bases fitting TRBD2. This CDR3 spans 15 amino acids. After removal of 3 bases from V and 11 bases from J, the junction contained 13 bases not matched to a gene. The germline V gene has CDR1 DFQATT and CDR2 SNEGSKA (reference sequence). The CDR3 spells CSASRSSGGARQQFF. Written as DNA, the CDR3 is TGCAGTGCTAGTCGCTCCAGCGGGGGGGCTAGGCAGCAGTTCTTC.

The chain employs TRBV28 and TRBJ2-7; perhaps TRBD2 as D (5 bases). The CDR3 runs to 15 residues. Trimming stripped 6 bases from V and 2 bases from J, with 17 bases between. Germline CDR1 MDHEN, CDR2 SYDVKM. The DNA of the CDR3 is TGTGCCAGCAGGGTGGACGGCCGGAGGCCCTACGAGCAGTACTTC. As protein: CASRVDGRRPYEQYF.

The chain links TRBV6-2 or TRBV6-3 to TRBJ2-3, with D maybe TRBD2 (6 bases). The ends were cut back, 2 bases at V and 6 bases at J, with 9 bases in the middle. Germline values: CDR1 MNHEY, CDR2 SVGEGT. The CDR3 is made up of 13 amino acids. The CDR3 sequence is CASSYRLADTQYF. The CDR3 nucleotides read TGTGCCAGCAGTTACAGGCTAGCGGATACGCAGTATTTT.

This chain joins TRBV5-1 and TRBJ2-5, with 8 nucleotides matching TRBD2. CDR1 and CDR2 (germline): SGHRS, YFSETQ. This CDR3 has 14 amino acids. J gave up 5 bases and V 5 bases, and 8 bases lay outside the gene matches. The CDR3 DNA sequence: TGCGCCAGCAGGGAGAGCGGGGGACGGGAGACCCAGTACTTC. Residues: CASRESGGRETQYF.

The chain joins TRBV28 to TRBJ2-5; 9 bases fit TRBD1. Germline trimming cut 6 bases from V and 5 bases from J; bases unmatched to any gene: 7. The length of the CDR3 is 14 residues. CDR1 and CDR2 from the germline V gene are MDHEN and SYDVKM. The CDR3 region is CASRRGQGRETQYF. CDR3 sequence (DNA): TGTGCCAGCAGGCGAGGACAGGGGCGGGAGACCCAGTACTTC.

The V gene is TRBV9, the J gene TRBJ1-2, with a weak D call TRBD1 (6 bases). This CDR3 comprises 16 residues. V lost 4 bases and J lost 4, with 20 bases in between. Germline V gene data show CDR1 as SGDLS and CDR2 as YYNGEE. This chain's CDR3 is CASSSQGKGLVYGYTF. The CDR3 region has the DNA TGTGCCAGCAGCAGCCAGGGGAAGGGATTAGTCTATGGCTACACCTTC.

V and J are TRBV15 and TRBJ1-2, with TRBD1 as a possible D gene (6 bases). The CDR3 sequence is 16 residues long. Germline V lookup: CDR1 LNHNV, CDR2 YYDKDF (reference sequence). The V end was cut by 1 base, the J end by 0 bases, with 12 bases between. CDR3 amino acids: CATSRVGDTANYGYTF. CDR3 coding DNA: TGTGCCACCAGCAGAGTTGGGGACACAGCTAACTATGGCTACACCTTC.

The gene calls are TRBV3-1 (or the pseudogene TRBV3-2) and TRBJ2-3; D may be TRBD2 (5 bases). V lost 3 bases, J lost 11 bases, and 15 bases lay in between. Germline V CDR1 and CDR2: LGHDT, YNNKEL (reference sequence). The CDR3 loop spans 13 amino acids. The CDR3: CASSHRLPGVQYF. CDR3 nucleotides: TGTGCCAGCAGCCATAGACTCCCCGGGGTGCAGTATTTT.

V is TRBV28 and J is TRBJ2-1; TRBD2 might be the D (6 bases). Looked up from germline, CDR1 is MDHEN and CDR2 is SYDVKM. The V end was cut by 6 bases, the J end by 0 bases, with 12 bases between. This CDR3 region has 15 residues. CDR3 amino acids: CASRPLALSYNEQFF. CDR3 nucleotide sequence: TGTGCCAGCAGGCCCCTAGCGCTCTCCTACAATGAGCAGTTCTTC.

This clone was seen a few times. The chain uses TRBV25-1 and TRBJ2-7; 8 bases align to TRBD1. The CDR3 spans 15 residues. V lost 5 bases and J lost 7; bases outside the gene matches: 13. Germline V CDR1 and CDR2: MGHDK, SYGVNS. CDR3 protein: CASSSLGQGGREQYF. The CDR3 DNA is TGTGCCAGCAGTTCCCTCGGACAGGGAGGAAGGGAGCAGTACTTC.

This clone appeared a few times. This chain links TRBV7-9 with TRBJ1-2, with D maybe TRBD1 (5 bases). Germline CDR1 reads SEHNR; CDR2 reads FQNEAQ (reference sequence). V was pared by 5 bases and J by 7 bases, with 11 bases between. CDR3 length: 12 residues. The CDR3 here is CASSRDSIGYTF. In DNA, the CDR3 is TGTGCCAGCAGCCGAGACAGTATTGGCTACACCTTC.

This sequence joins TRBV12-5 and TRBJ1-1; D call uncertain. V lost 6 bases and J 4 bases, leaving 15 bases between the germline ends. The CDR3 is made up of 14 amino acids. Germline lookup yields CDR1 LGHNT and CDR2 FRNRAP. The chain's CDR3 is CASGGGPTGTEAFF. The CDR3 DNA is TGTGCTAGTGGGGGAGGACCAACGGGCACTGAAGCTTTCTTT.

V usage is TRBV7-9 and J usage is TRBJ1-3; D might be TRBD1 (5 bases). The CDR3 is made up of 16 amino acids. The V end was cut by 5 bases, the J end by 4 bases, with 18 bases between. Germline V gives CDR1 SEHNR, CDR2 FQNEAQ (reference sequence). CDR3 nucleotide sequence: TGTGCCAGCAGCGACCGGCTGGGGCTGGGCGGAAACACCATATATTTT. This translates into CASSDRLGLGGNTIYF.

On this clone itself: The germline gene is not matched at one end of the junction; a read error may be the cause. The chain links TRBV25-1 to TRBJ2-2, with D perhaps matching TRBD2 (5 bases). The CDR3 contains 12 residues. Germline CDR1 and CDR2: MGHDK and SYGVNS. CDR3 loop: CASSELAGELFF. In DNA, the CDR3 is TGTGCCAGCAGTGAACTAGCCGGAGAGCTGTTTTTT.

The chain carries TRBV6-2 or TRBV6-3 and TRBJ2-7, with D perhaps matching TRBD1 (7 bases). This CDR3 region has 15 residues. V gave up 2 bases and J gave up 3 bases, with 14 bases separating them. Germline lookup yields CDR1 MNHEY and CDR2 SVGEGT. DNA for the CDR3: TGTGCCAGCAGTTACGGCCAGGGGGGATACTACGAGCAGTACTTC. This codes for CASSYGQGGYYEQYF.

The chain combines TRBV30 with TRBJ2-7; D not certain. The CDR3 sequence is 11 residues long. The V end lost 0 bases, the J end lost 4 bases, and 4 bases lay between the germline ends. The germline gives CDR1 GTSNPN, CDR2 SVGIG (reference sequence). CDR3 in DNA: TGTGCCTGGAGTGTTCTATACGAGCAGTACTTC. It codes for CAWSVLYEQYF.

V gene TRBV19 combines with J gene TRBJ1-2; no clear D gene. The V gene's germline CDR1 is LNHDA and CDR2 SQIVND (reference sequence). The CDR3 length is 16 residues. V was cut by 5 bases and J by 3 bases, with 19 bases left in between. The chain's CDR3 is CASSPPRFEAYYGYTF. CDR3 in DNA: TGTGCCAGTAGTCCCCCTCGTTTCGAGGCTTACTATGGCTACACCTTC.

J is TRBJ2-5 and V is TRBV11-1, with no clear D. V lost 3 bases and J 5 bases, leaving 4 bases between the germline ends. CDR1 SGHAT and CDR2 FQDESV come from the germline V gene (reference sequence). The CDR3 spans 11 residues. CDR3 protein: CASSLRETQYF. DNA for the CDR3: TGTGCCAGCAGCTTGAGGGAGACCCAGTACTTC.

The table lists this clone with a few counts. V is TRBV29-1 and J is TRBJ1-5; D perhaps matches TRBD1 (5 bases). Trimming took 4 bases from V and 3 from J, leaving 10 bases between them. CDR1 is SQVTM and CDR2 is ANQGSEA in the germline V gene. The CDR3 runs to 13 residues. The CDR3 sequence: CSVATGYNQPQHF. DNA for the CDR3: TGCAGCGTTGCCACAGGTTACAATCAGCCCCAGCATTTT.

This CDR3 is CASSPAGAGRGGHF. The CDR3 nucleotides read TGTGCCAGCAGCCCAGCGGGGGCCGGCCGGGGGGGTCACTTT. The chain recombines TRBV28 with TRBJ1-6; tentative D call: TRBD1 (6 bases). Trimming shortened V by 6 bases and J by 19 bases, and 25 bases separated the two germline ends. Germline V gene lookup returns CDR1 MDHEN and CDR2 SYDVKM. The CDR3 has 14 residues. Based on the CDR3 plus reference TRBV28 and TRBJ1-6, the full variable domain is DVKVTQSSRYLVKRTGEKVFLECVQDMDHENMFWYRQDPGLGLRLIYFSYDVKMKEKGDIPEGYSVSREKKERFSLILESASTNQTSMYLCASSPAGAGRGGHFGNGTRLTVT.